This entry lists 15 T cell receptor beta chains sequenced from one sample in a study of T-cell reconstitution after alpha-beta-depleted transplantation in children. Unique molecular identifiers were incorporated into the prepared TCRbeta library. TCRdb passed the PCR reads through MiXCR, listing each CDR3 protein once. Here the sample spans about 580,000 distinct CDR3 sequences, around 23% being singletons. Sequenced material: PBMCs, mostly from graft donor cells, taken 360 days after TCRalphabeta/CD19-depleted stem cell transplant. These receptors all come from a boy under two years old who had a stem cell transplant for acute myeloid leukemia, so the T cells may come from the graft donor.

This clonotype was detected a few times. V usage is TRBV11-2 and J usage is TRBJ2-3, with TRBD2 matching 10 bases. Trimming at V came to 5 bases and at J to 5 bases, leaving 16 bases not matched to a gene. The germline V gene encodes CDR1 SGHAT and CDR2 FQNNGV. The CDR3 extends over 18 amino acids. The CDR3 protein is CASSPTLGLAGVEDTQYF. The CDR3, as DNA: TGTGCCAGCAGCCCAACTCTGGGTCTAGCGGGGGTGGAAGATACGCAGTATTTT.

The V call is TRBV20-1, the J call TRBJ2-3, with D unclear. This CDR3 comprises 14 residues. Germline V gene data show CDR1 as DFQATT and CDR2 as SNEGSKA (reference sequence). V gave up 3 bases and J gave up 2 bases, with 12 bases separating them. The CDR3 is CSASPPAYTDTQYF. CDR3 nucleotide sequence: TGCAGTGCTAGCCCCCCGGCTTACACAGATACGCAGTATTTT.

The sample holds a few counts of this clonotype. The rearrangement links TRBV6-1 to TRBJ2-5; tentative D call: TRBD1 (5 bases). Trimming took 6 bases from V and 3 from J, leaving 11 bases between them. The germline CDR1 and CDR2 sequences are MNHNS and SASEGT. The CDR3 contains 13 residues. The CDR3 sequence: CASRRQQEETQYF. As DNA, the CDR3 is TGTGCCAGCAGGCGACAGCAAGAAGAGACCCAGTACTTC.

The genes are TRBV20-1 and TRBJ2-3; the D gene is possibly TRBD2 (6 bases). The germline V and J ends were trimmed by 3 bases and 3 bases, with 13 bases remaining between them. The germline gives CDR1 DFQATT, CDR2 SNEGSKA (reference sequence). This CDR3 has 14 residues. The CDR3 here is CSASGGNRTDTQYF. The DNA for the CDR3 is TGCAGTGCTAGTGGGGGGAACAGGACAGATACGCAGTATTTT.

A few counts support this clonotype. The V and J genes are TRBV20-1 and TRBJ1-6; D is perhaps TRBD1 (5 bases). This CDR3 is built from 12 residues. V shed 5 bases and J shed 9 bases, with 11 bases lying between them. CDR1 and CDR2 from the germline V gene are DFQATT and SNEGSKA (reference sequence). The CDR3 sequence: CSAARGSSPLHF. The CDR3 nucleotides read TGCAGTGCTGCCCGGGGCAGTTCACCCCTCCACTTT.

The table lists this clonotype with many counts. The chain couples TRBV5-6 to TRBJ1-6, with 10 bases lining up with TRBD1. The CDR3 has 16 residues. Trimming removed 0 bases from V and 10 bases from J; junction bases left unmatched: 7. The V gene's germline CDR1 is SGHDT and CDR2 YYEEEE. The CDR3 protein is CASSLGQGAAESPLHF. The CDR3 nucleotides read TGTGCCAGCAGCTTGGGACAGGGGGCAGCGGAGTCACCCCTCCACTTT.

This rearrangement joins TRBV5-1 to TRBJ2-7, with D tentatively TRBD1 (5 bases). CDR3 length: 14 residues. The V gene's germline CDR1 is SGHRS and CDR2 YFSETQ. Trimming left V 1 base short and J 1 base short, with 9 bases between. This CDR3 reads CASSLSQGSYEQYF. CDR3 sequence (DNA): TGCGCCAGCAGCTTGAGCCAGGGATCCTACGAGCAGTACTTC.

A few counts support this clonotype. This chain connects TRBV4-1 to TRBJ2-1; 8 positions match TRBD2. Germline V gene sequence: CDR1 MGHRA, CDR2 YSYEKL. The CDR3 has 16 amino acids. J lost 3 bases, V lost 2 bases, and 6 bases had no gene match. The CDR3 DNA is TGCGCCAGCAGCCAACAGTTTCTAGCGGGCTACAATGAGCAGTTCTTC. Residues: CASSQQFLAGYNEQFF.

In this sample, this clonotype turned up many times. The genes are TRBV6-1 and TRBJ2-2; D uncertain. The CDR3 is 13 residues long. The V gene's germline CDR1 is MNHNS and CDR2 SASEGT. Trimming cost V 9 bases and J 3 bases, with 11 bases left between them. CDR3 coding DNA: TGTGCCAGTTACTCCCACCACACCGGGGAGCTGTTTTTT. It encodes CASYSHHTGELFF.

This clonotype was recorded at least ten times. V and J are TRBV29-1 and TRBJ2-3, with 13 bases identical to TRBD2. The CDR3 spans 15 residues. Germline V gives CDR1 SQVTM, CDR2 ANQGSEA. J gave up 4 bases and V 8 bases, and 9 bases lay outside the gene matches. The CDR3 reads CSTRLAGGPPDTQYF. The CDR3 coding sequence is TGCAGCACCCGACTAGCGGGGGGCCCCCCAGATACGCAGTATTTT.

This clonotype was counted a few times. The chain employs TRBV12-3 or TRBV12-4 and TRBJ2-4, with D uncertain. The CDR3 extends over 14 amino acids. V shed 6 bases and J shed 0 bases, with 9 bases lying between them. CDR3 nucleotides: TGTGCCAGCAGCCTCCCACAAGCCAAAAACATTCAGTACTTC. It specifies CASSLPQAKNIQYF.

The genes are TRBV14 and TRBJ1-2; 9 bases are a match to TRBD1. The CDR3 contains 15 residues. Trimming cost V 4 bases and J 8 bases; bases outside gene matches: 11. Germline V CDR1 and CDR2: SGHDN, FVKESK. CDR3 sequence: CASSRPGQGVEGYTF. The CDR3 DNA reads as TGTGCCAGCAGCCGGCCGGGACAGGGCGTCGAGGGCTACACCTTC. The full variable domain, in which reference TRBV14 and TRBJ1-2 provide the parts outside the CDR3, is EAGVTQFPSHSVIEKGQTVTLRCDPISGHDNLYWYRRVMGKEIKFLLHFVKESKQDESGMPNNRFLAERTGGTYSTLKVQPAELEDSGVYFCASSRPGQGVEGYTFGSGTRLTVV.

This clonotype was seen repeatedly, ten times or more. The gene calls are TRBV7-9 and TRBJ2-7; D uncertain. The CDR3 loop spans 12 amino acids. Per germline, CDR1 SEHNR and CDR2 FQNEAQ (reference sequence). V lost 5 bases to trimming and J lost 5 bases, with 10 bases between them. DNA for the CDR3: TGTGCCAGCAGCGTTAGCCTCAACGAGCAGTACTTC. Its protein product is CASSVSLNEQYF.

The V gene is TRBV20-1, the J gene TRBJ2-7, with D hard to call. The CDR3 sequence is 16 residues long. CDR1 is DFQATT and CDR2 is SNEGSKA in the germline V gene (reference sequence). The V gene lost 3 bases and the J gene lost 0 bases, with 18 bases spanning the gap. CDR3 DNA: TGCAGTGCTAGGTGGGTTGGTACAGAGAGCTCCTACGAGCAGTACTTC. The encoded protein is CSARWVGTESSYEQYF.

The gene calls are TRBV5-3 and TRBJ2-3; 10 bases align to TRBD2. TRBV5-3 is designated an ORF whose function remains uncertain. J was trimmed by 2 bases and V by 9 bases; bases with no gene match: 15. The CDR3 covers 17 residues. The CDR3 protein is CAMSSYGSGGYTDTQYF. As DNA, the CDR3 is TGTGCCATGAGCTCCTACGGTAGCGGGGGGTACACAGATACGCAGTATTTT.